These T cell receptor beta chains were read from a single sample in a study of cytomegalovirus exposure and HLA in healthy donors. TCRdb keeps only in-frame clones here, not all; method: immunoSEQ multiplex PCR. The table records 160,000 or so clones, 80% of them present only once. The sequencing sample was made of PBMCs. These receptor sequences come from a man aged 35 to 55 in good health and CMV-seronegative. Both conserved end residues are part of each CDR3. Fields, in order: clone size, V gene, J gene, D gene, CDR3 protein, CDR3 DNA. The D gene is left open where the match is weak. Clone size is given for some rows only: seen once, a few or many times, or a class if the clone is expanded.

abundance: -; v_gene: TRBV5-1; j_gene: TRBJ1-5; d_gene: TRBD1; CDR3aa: CASSRGTEGNQPQHF; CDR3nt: TGCGCCAGCAGCCGAGGGACAGAAGGTAATCAGCCCCAGCATTTT
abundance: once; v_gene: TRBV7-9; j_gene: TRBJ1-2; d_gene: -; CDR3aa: CSSSLEEGLYGYTF; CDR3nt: TGTTCCAGCAGCTTAGAGGAGGGCCTCTATGGCTACACCTTC
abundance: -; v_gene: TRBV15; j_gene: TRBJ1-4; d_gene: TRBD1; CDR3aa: CATSSRTGGGSEKLFF; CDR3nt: TGTGCCACCAGCTCGAGGACAGGGGGCGGGAGTGAAAAACTGTTTTTT
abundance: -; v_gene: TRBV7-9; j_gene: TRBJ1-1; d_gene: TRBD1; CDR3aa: CASSPRDRDTEAFF; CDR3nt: TGTGCCAGCAGCCCCCGGGACAGGGACACTGAAGCTTTCTTT
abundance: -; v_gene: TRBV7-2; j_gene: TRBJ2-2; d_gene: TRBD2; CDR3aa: CASKGTSGGNTGELFF; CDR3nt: TGTGCCAGCAAGGGGACTAGCGGGGGCAACACCGGGGAGCTGTTTTTT
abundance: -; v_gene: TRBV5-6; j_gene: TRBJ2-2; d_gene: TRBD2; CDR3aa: CASSYGLASYTGELFF; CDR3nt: TGTGCCAGCAGCTACGGACTAGCTTCGTACACCGGGGAGCTGTTTTTT
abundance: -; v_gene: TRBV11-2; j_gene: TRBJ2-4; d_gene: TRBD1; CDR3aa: CASSPGTGSTLAKNIQYF; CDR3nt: TGTGCCAGCAGCCCTGGGACAGGCTCTACTCTAGCCAAAAACATTCAGTACTTC
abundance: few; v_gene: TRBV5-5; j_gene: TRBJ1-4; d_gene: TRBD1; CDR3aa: CASSFPGQGYEKLFF; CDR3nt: TGTGCCAGCAGCTTCCCGGGACAGGGGTATGAAAAACTGTTTTTT
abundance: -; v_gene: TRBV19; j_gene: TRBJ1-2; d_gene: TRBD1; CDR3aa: CASSLDRGRDGYTF; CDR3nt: TGTGCCAGTAGTCTAGACAGGGGAAGGGATGGCTACACCTTC
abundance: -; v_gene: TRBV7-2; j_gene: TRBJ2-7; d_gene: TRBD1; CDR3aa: CASSLRPGQGYEQYF; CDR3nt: TGTGCCAGCAGCTTAAGACCGGGACAGGGCTACGAGCAGTACTTC
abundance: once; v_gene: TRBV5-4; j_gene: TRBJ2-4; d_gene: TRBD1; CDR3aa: CASSKEGTGKDIQYF; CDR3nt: TGTGCCAGCAGCAAGGAAGGGACAGGGAAAGACATTCAGTACTTC
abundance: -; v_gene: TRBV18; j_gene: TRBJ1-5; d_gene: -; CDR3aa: CASSPSGLMGNQPQHF; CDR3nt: TGTGCCAGCTCACCTTCGGGTCTGATGGGCAATCAGCCCCAGCATTTT
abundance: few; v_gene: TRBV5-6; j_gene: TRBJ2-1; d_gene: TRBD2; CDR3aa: CASSLTSGLNEQFF; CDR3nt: TGTGCCAGCAGCCTGACTAGCGGGCTTAATGAGCAGTTCTTC
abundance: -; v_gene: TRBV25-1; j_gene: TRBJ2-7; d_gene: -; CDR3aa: CASSDPGETGAYEQYF; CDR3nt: TGTGCCAGCAGTGATCCTGGAGAGACAGGAGCCTACGAGCAGTACTTC
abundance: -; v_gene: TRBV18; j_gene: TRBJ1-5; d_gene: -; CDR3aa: CASSRGGLGNQPQHF; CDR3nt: TGTGCCAGCTCACGGGGGGGCTTGGGCAATCAGCCCCAGCATTTT
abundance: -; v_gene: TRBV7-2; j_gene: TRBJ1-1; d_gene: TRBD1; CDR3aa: CASSRNRGNTEAFF; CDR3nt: TGTGCCAGCAGCCGTAACAGGGGGAACACTGAAGCTTTCTTT
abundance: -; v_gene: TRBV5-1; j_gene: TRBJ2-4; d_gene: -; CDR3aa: CASSLGPSENIQYF; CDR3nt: TGCGCCAGCAGCTTGGGCCCGTCCGAGAACATTCAGTACTTC
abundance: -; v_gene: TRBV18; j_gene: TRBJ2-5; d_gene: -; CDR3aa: CASSLLASQETQYF; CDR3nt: TGTGCCAGCTCACTTCTAGCGTCGCAAGAGACCCAGTACTTC
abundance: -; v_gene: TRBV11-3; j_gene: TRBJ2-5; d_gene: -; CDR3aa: CASSFETKLRETQYF; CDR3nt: TGTGCCAGCAGCTTCGAGACTAAACTAAGAGAGACCCAGTACTTC
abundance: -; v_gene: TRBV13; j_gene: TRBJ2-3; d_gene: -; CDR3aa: CASSPRGGGGLTDTQYF; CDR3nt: TGTGCCAGCAGCCCCCGGGGTGGGGGTGGACTAACAGATACGCAGTATTTT
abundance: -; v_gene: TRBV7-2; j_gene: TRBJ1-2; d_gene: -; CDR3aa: CASSPRTVPGYTF; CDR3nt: TGTGCCAGCAGCCCACGGACAGTACCTGGCTACACCTTC
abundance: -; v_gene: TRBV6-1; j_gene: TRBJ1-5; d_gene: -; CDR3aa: CASSGGRVAGPQHF; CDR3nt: TGTGCCAGCAGTGGTGGGAGGGTGGCTGGGCCCCAGCATTTT
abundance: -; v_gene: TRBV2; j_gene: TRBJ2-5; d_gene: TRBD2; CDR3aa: CASRPPSTTSGGQETQYF; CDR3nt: TGTGCCAGCAGGCCACCCTCCACGACTAGCGGGGGCCAAGAGACCCAGTACTTC
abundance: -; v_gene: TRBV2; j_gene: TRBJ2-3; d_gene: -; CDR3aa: CARKGGTTDTQYF; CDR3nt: TGTGCCAGGAAAGGCGGGACTACAGATACGCAGTATTTT
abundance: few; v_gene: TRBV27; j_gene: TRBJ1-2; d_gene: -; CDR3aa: CASSSGGIYGYTF; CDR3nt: TGTGCCAGCAGTTCGGGGGGGATCTATGGCTACACCTTC
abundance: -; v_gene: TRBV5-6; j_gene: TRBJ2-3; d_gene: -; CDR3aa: CASNLGLSTDTQYF; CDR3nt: TGTGCCAGCAACTTGGGACTGAGCACAGATACGCAGTATTTT